These 25 T cell receptor beta chains came from one sample sequenced in a study of blood T cells in healthy people across ages. Using a J-beta primer mix together with a sample-barcoded 5' primer, a second PCR was run for roughly 7 to 12 cycles. TCRdb ran MiXCR on the 5' RACE reads and lists one entry per CDR3 protein. The sample contains approximately 1,700,000 distinct CDR3 sequences, roughly two fifths of which appear only once. The source material was blood. Receptor source: a human donor in good health.

This clonotype turned up a few times. The rearrangement uses TRBV6-5 and TRBJ2-5; D is possibly TRBD2 (6 bases). The CDR3 contains 15 residues. Trimming cost V 4 bases and J 2 bases, with 14 bases left between them. Germline lookup yields CDR1 MNHEY and CDR2 SVGAGI. The CDR3 reads CASSFLGGKQETQYF. The CDR3 nucleotides read TGTGCCAGCAGTTTCCTGGGGGGTAAGCAAGAGACCCAGTACTTC.

This clonotype was counted a few times. CDR3 in DNA: TGCAGTGCGGGAAAGGGGGGATCCGATACGCAGTATTTT. Translation: CSAGKGGSDTQYF. The chain has TRBV20-1 and TRBJ2-3, with D perhaps matching TRBD1 or TRBD2 (6 bases each). This CDR3 region has 13 residues. The germline V and J ends were trimmed by 6 bases and 6 bases, with 16 bases remaining between them. Germline V gene data show CDR1 as DFQATT and CDR2 as SNEGSKA (reference sequence).

This clonotype was seen only a few times. The chain has TRBV7-9 and TRBJ2-7, with D perhaps given as TRBD1 or TRBD2 (5 bases each). Germline CDR1 is SEHNR and CDR2 is FQNEAQ (reference sequence). The CDR3 sequence is 12 residues long. V was pared by 5 bases and J by 9 bases, with 14 bases between. The CDR3 loop is CASSPHSGPQYF. CDR3 DNA sequence: TGTGCCAGCAGCCCCCACTCGGGGCCGCAGTACTTC.

The rearrangement joins TRBV6-1 to TRBJ1-3; 9 bases line up with TRBD1. V trimming: 6 bases; J trimming: 0 bases; junction bases outside the gene matches: 9. The CDR3 has 17 amino acids. Germline V gene sequence: CDR1 MNHNS, CDR2 SASEGT. CDR3 in amino acids: CASRNLGTGHSGNTIYF. CDR3 bases: TGTGCCAGCAGGAACCTCGGGACAGGGCACTCTGGAAACACCATATATTTT.

Concerning this clonotype: Germline is not matched at one junction end, which may reflect a read error. The rearrangement links TRBV5-1 to TRBJ2-3; tentative D call: TRBD1 (5 bases). The CDR3 is 17 residues long. Germline-derived CDR1 and CDR2 are SGHRS and YFSETQ. Here the CDR3 reads CASSSPRSGGPTGTQYF. In DNA form, the CDR3 reads TGCGCCAGCAGCTCCCCCCGGTCAGGTGGCCCCACAGGTACGCAGTATTTT. Complete variable domain (other parts from reference TRBV5-1 and TRBJ2-3): KAGVTQTPRYLIKTRGQQVTLSCSPISGHRSVSWYQQTPGQGLQFLFEYFSETQRNKGNFPGRFSGRQFSNSRSEMNVSTLELGDSALYLCASSSPRSGGPTGTQYFGPGTRLTVL.

This chain uses TRBV7-2 with TRBJ2-1, with 7 bases lining up with TRBD2. V shed 5 bases, J shed 9 bases, and the junction held 7 bases outside the gene matches. The CDR3 sequence is 13 residues long. In germline, CDR1 is SGHTA, CDR2 FQGNSA. CDR3 sequence: CASSRLAWAEQFF. The CDR3 bases are TGTGCCAGCAGCCGACTAGCTTGGGCTGAGCAGTTCTTC.

This clonotype turned up a few times. The chain employs TRBV7-9 and TRBJ1-1, with TRBD1 as a possible D gene (6 bases). Trimming stripped 5 bases from V and 1 base from J, with 14 bases between. Germline V gene lookup returns CDR1 SEHNR and CDR2 FQNEAQ (reference sequence). The CDR3 runs to 15 residues. CDR3: CASSPQGRRNTEAFF. The CDR3 region has the DNA TGTGCCAGCAGCCCCCAGGGGAGGCGGAACACTGAAGCTTTCTTT.

This clonotype was counted a few times. This rearrangement joins TRBV7-2 to TRBJ1-1; a weak D match, TRBD1 (6 bases). In germline, CDR1 is SGHTA, CDR2 FQGNSA. The CDR3 is 15 residues long. Trimming took 4 bases from V and 1 from J, leaving 13 bases between them. CDR3 sequence (DNA): TGTGCCAGCAGCTCGAGACAGGCGACGAACACTGAAGCTTTCTTT. Its protein is CASSSRQATNTEAFF.

This clonotype was picked up a small number of times. The CDR3 sequence: CASRLTGWAVNGETQYF. For the CDR3, the DNA is TGTGCCAGCCGCCTTACCGGGTGGGCGGTGAATGGTGAGACCCAGTACTTC. The chain is built from TRBV6-5 and TRBJ2-5; no definite D call. Trimming took off 8 bases at V and 5 bases at J, with 27 bases between the two ends. The length of the CDR3 is 17 residues. The germline V gene has CDR1 MNHEY and CDR2 SVGAGI.

This clonotype has ten or more counts. The chain employs TRBV29-1 and TRBJ2-3; D perhaps matches TRBD1 (6 bases). V lost 4 bases to trimming and J lost 2 bases, with 13 bases between them. The germline V gene encodes CDR1 SQVTM and CDR2 ANQGSEA. The CDR3 extends over 14 amino acids. The CDR3 reads CSVGDRYHTDTQYF. CDR3 in DNA: TGCAGCGTTGGAGACAGGTATCACACAGATACGCAGTATTTT.

The chain has TRBV12-3 or TRBV12-4 and TRBJ2-5; 7 nucleotides align to TRBD1. V was clipped by 7 bases and J by 5 bases; unmatched bases: 7. This CDR3 is built from 13 residues. The CDR3 nucleotides are TGTGCCAGCAACATAGGGGGCGGTGAGACCCAGTACTTC. Encoded protein: CASNIGGGETQYF.

The V call is TRBV25-1, the J call TRBJ1-5; D remains unclear. CDR3 length: 14 residues. Between the trimmed V and J ends, which lost 1 base and 7 bases, there was a span of 11 bases. Germline V gene data show CDR1 as MGHDK and CDR2 as SYGVNS. CDR3 loop: CASSEFFAAQPQHF. DNA of the CDR3: TGTGCCAGCAGTGAATTTTTCGCGGCCCAGCCCCAGCATTTT.

This clonotype was counted once. An end of the junction differs from the germline gene, which may be a read error. The genes are TRBV20-1 and TRBJ2-2; 9 nucleotides match TRBD1. The V gene's germline CDR1 is DFQATT and CDR2 SNEGSKA (reference sequence). The CDR3 is 17 amino acids. The CDR3, as DNA: TGCAGTGCTAGAGGTTTAGGACAGGGGACGAACACCGAGGAGCTGTTTTTT. It translates to CSARGLGQGTNTEELFF.

The rearrangement links TRBV7-9 to TRBJ1-4; 7 positions agree with TRBD1. V trimming: 5 bases; J trimming: 2 bases; junction bases outside the gene matches: 5. CDR3 length equals 15 residues. CDR1 and CDR2 (germline): SEHNR, FQNEAQ (reference sequence). The CDR3 loop reads CASSTPGQTNEKLFF. The CDR3 bases are TGTGCCAGCAGCACCCCGGGACAGACTAATGAAAAACTGTTTTTT. Filled out from reference TRBV7-9 and TRBJ1-4, the complete variable domain reads DTGVSQNPRHKITKRGQNVTFRCDPISEHNRLYWYRQTLGQGPEFLTYFQNEAQLEKSRLLSDRFSAERPKGSFSTLEIQRTEQGDSAMYLCASSTPGQTNEKLFFGSGTQLSVL.

This clonotype was recorded a few times. This chain uses TRBV29-1 with TRBJ1-1; D might be TRBD1 (5 bases). CDR1 and CDR2 (germline): SQVTM, ANQGSEA. The CDR3 has 13 residues. The V and J ends lost 4 bases and 7 bases respectively, with 16 bases between them. CDR3 coding DNA: TGCAGCGTTGCTCCCGATGGGACCCATGAAGCTTTCTTT. Residues: CSVAPDGTHEAFF.

The gene calls are TRBV9 and TRBJ1-1, with D hard to call. The CDR3 contains 11 residues. V lost 7 bases and J 4 bases, leaving 8 bases between the germline ends. The V gene's germline CDR1 is SGDLS and CDR2 YYNGEE. The CDR3 here is CASGVGTEAFF. For the CDR3, the DNA is TGTGCCAGCGGGGTGGGCACTGAAGCTTTCTTT.

The rearrangement uses TRBV3-1 and TRBJ1-2; D is uncertain. The germline gives CDR1 LGHDT, CDR2 YNNKEL (reference sequence). Trimming stripped 0 bases from V and 8 bases from J, with 10 bases between. The CDR3 is 13 amino acids. CDR3 loop: CASSQENQRGYTF. In DNA form, the CDR3 reads TGTGCCAGCAGCCAAGAAAACCAAAGGGGCTACACCTTC.

The V call is TRBV7-9, the J call TRBJ2-6; D is perhaps TRBD2 (5 bases). Trimming took 3 bases from V and 3 from J, leaving 9 bases between them. This CDR3 is 15 amino acids long. CDR1 and CDR2 (germline): SEHNR, FQNEAQ (reference sequence). CDR3 nucleotides: TGTGCCAGCAGCTTTGTTGCGGGTGGGGCCAACGTCCTGACTTTC. Encoded protein: CASSFVAGGANVLTF.

This clonotype was detected only a few times. The chain links TRBV10-3 to TRBJ1-2; 9 nucleotides align to TRBD1. The CDR3 is made up of 14 amino acids. CDR1 and CDR2 (germline): ENHRY, SYGVKD. The trim removed 6 bases at V and 3 bases at J, leaving 5 bases unmatched. This chain's CDR3 is CAIRTGQGYYGYTF. CDR3 nucleotides: TGTGCCATCAGGACTGGACAGGGGTACTATGGCTACACCTTC.

The rearrangement uses TRBV12-5 and TRBJ1-2; D is unclear. CDR1 is LGHNT, CDR2 FRNRAP, per germline. V lost 4 bases, J lost 8 bases, and 14 bases lay in between. The length of the CDR3 is 13 residues. The CDR3 DNA follows: TGTGCTAGTGGTTCGCTCGGGAGACCCGGCTACACCTTC. Its translation is CASGSLGRPGYTF.

The chain has TRBV4-3 and TRBJ1-5; D possibly corresponds to TRBD1 (5 bases). The CDR3 is 17 residues long. Germline V gene lookup returns CDR1 LGHNA and CDR2 YSLEER. V dropped 0 bases and J dropped 1 base, with 13 bases sitting between them. The CDR3 bases are TGCGCCAGCAGCCAAGATCGAACACAGGCGAGCAATCAGCCCCAGCATTTT. Amino acids: CASSQDRTQASNQPQHF.

This clonotype was picked up a small number of times. The chain links TRBV29-1 to TRBJ2-3, with D perhaps TRBD1 (5 bases). The germline V and J ends were trimmed by 6 bases and 5 bases, with 12 bases remaining between them. CDR1 is SQVTM and CDR2 is ANQGSEA in the germline V gene. The CDR3 runs to 12 residues. This chain's CDR3 is CSVRQSQDTQYF. The CDR3 nucleotides are TGCAGCGTGAGACAGTCTCAAGATACGCAGTATTTT.

CDR3 bases: TGTGCCAGCACCACACAGGGGAGAAAATATGGCTACACCTTC. It yields the protein CASTTQGRKYGYTF. The rearrangement links TRBV12-3 or TRBV12-4 to TRBJ1-2; 7 bases map to TRBD1. The trim removed 7 bases at V and 5 bases at J, leaving 10 bases unmatched. The CDR3 length is 14 residues.

The chain combines TRBV12-3 or TRBV12-4 with TRBJ1-5; a possible D gene is TRBD1 (5 bases). The CDR3 has 14 residues. Trimming pared 6 bases from V and 3 bases from J, leaving 12 bases between. The CDR3 DNA follows: TGTGCCAGCAGCCATAAGACAGCCAATCAGCCCCAGCATTTT. Its translation is CASSHKTANQPQHF.

About this clonotype itself: An end of the junction does not agree with germline; a read error may underlie this. This chain joins TRBV7-2 and TRBJ2-3, with 11 bases aligning to TRBD2. The length of the CDR3 is 16 residues. Germline loops: CDR1 SGHTA, CDR2 FQGNSA. DNA of the CDR3: TGTGCCGGCAGCACCCCTAGCGGGGGGAACACAGATACGCAGTATTTT. This gives the protein CAGSTPSGGNTDTQYF.